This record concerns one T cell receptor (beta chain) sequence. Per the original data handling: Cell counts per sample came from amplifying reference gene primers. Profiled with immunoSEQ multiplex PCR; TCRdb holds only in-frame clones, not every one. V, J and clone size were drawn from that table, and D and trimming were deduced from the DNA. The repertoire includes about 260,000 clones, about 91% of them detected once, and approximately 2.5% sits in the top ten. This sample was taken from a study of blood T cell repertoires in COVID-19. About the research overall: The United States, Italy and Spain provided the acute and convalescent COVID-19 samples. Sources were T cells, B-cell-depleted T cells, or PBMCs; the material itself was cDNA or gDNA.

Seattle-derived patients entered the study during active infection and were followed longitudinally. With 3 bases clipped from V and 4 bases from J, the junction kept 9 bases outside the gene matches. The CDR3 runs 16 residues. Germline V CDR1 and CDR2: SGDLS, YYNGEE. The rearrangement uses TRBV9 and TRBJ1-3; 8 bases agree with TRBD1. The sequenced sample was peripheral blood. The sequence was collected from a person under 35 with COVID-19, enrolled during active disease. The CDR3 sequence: CASSETGASYGNTIYF. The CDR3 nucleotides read TGTGCCAGCAGCGAGACAGGGGCCTCTTACGGAAACACCATATATTTT.